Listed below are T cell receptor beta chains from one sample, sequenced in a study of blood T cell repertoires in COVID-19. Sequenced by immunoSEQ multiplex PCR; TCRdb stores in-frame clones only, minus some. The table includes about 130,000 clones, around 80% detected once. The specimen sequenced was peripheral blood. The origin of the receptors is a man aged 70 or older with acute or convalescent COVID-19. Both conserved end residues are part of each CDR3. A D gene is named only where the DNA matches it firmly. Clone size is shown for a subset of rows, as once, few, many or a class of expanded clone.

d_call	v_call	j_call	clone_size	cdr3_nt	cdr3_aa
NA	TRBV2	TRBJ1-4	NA	TGTGCCAGCACGACTGCAACTAATGAAAAACTGTTTTTT	CASTTATNEKLFF
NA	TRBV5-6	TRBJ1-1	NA	TGTGCCAGCAGTATACAGCTTAACACTGAAGCTTTCTTT	CASSIQLNTEAFF
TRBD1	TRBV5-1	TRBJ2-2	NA	TGCGCCAGCAGCTTACAGGGGGCCAGCACCGGGGAGCTGTTTTTT	CASSLQGASTGELFF
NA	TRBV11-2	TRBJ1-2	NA	TGTGCCAGCAGCCAAACAGGGTACTATGGCTACACCTTC	CASSQTGYYGYTF
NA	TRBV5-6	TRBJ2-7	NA	TGTGCCAGCAGTCAGGGCTACGAGCAGTACTTC	CASSQGYEQYF
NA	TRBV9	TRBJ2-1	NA	TGTGCCAGCAGCGGCGGCGCTCGCATTGAGCAGTTCTTC	CASSGGARIEQFF
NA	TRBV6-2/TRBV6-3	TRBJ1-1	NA	TGTGCCAGCAGTTACAGGGGCCAGAACACTGAAGCTTTCTTT	CASSYRGQNTEAFF
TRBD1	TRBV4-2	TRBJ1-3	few	TGTGCCAGCAGCCAAGGGGGGACAGGGGGAGGAAACACCATATATTTT	CASSQGGTGGGNTIYF
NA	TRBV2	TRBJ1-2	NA	TGTGCCAGCAGTGTACAGTATGGCTACACCTTC	CASSVQYGYTF
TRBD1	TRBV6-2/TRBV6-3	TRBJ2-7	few	TGTGCCAGCAGTTACTCAAAGGGGGCTTTTAGTTCCGAGCAGTACTTC	CASSYSKGAFSSEQYF
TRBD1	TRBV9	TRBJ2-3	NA	TGTGCCAGCAGCGTACCTCGGACAGGCGGCACAGATACGCAGTATTTT	CASSVPRTGGTDTQYF
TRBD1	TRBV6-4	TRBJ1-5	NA	TGTGCCAGCAGTGACTCGAGACAGGGAAGTCAGCCCCAGCATTTT	CASSDSRQGSQPQHF
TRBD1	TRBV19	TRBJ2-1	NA	TGTGCCAGTAGTATCAGGGACAGGGGTTCCAATGAGCAGTTCTTC	CASSIRDRGSNEQFF
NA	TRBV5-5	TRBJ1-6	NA	TGTGCCAGCAGCTTGGATTTAAGGAACAGGGAGAACGATTCACCCCTCCACTTT	CASSLDLRNRENDSPLHF
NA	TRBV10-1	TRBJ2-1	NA	TGCGCCAGCAGTGAGTCACGGGGGGCGAGATACAATGAGCAGTTCTTC	CASSESRGARYNEQFF
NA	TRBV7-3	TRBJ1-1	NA	TGTGCCAGCAGCTTAAATGGTCAGGCGCCTGAAGCTTTCTTT	CASSLNGQAPEAFF
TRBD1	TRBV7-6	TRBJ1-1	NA	TGTGCCAGCAGCTTAGCGACAGGGAGCGTGAACACTGAAGCTTTCTTT	CASSLATGSVNTEAFF